These 14 T cell receptor beta chains came from one sample sequenced in a study of blood T cell repertoires in COVID-19. Here immunoSEQ multiplex PCR was the method, and the copy in TCRdb shows in-frame clones only, minus some. The sample consists of more than 300,000 clones, more than 70% of them appearing once. Sequenced: peripheral blood. Receptors were obtained from a woman aged 25 to 39 with COVID-19, enrolled during active disease.

Comments on this clone: Different DNA sequences within this sample yield the same CDR3. V usage is TRBV19 and J usage is TRBJ2-4; no reliable D call. Germline lookup yields CDR1 LNHDA and CDR2 SQIVND (reference sequence). This CDR3 comprises 15 residues. Trimming cost V 6 bases and J 0 bases, with 12 bases left between them. Here the CDR3 reads CASSRTILAKNIQYF. The CDR3 DNA reads as TGTGCCAGTAGCCGAACGATACTAGCCAAAAACATTCAGTACTTC.

This rearrangement joins TRBV4-2 to TRBJ2-1; 9 nucleotides line up with TRBD1. Germline V gives CDR1 LGHNA, CDR2 YNFKEQ. The CDR3 sequence is 15 residues long. Trimming at V came to 4 bases and at J to 10 bases, leaving 11 bases not matched to a gene. The CDR3 reads CASSRTGTGINEQFF. The CDR3 coding sequence is TGTGCCAGCAGCCGAACCGGGACAGGGATTAACGAGCAGTTCTTC.

The chain carries TRBV25-1 and TRBJ1-2, with 7 nucleotides matching TRBD1. The length of the CDR3 is 15 residues. Losses at the gene ends were 3 bases for V and 3 bases for J; bases not matched to a gene: 7. Germline V gives CDR1 MGHDK, CDR2 SYGVNS. CDR3 sequence (DNA): TGTGCCAGCAGTGAGAACCGGGACAGAGACTATGGCTACACCTTC. Translation: CASSENRDRDYGYTF.

The V call is TRBV24-1, the J call TRBJ2-1; TRBD2 is a possible D gene (6 bases). The CDR3 is 15 amino acids. Per the germline V gene, CDR1 is KGHDR and CDR2 is SFDVKD. Between the trimmed V and J ends, which lost 3 bases and 8 bases, there was a span of 16 bases. The CDR3 here is CATSDGRRGIYEQFF. CDR3 DNA sequence: TGTGCCACCAGTGATGGGAGGAGGGGAATATATGAGCAGTTCTTC.

This clone was seen a single time. The chain couples TRBV2 to TRBJ2-7; TRBD2 matches 9 bases. Germline V gene data show CDR1 as SNHLY and CDR2 as FYNNEI. The V gene end was trimmed by 11 bases and the J gene end by 4 bases; junction bases not matched to a gene: 9. This CDR3 spans 13 amino acids. In DNA form, the CDR3 reads TGTGCCTCCGCGGTAGCGGGAGAATACGAGCAGTACTTC. Amino acid sequence: CASAVAGEYEQYF. Full variable domain (outside the CDR3, taken from reference TRBV2 and TRBJ2-7): EPEVTQTPSHQVTQMGQEVILRCVPISNHLYFYWYRQILGQKVEFLVSFYNNEISEKSEIFDDQFSVERPDGSNFTLKIRSTKLEDSAMYFCASAVAGEYEQYFGPGTRLTVT.

This clone was seen once. The CDR3 spells CAWGTGSIQYF. Here the CDR3 DNA reads TGTGCCTGGGGGACAGGGTCCATTCAGTACTTC. This sequence joins TRBV30 and TRBJ2-4; 9 nucleotides align to TRBD1. V shed 5 bases, J shed 9 bases, and the junction held 2 bases outside the gene matches. CDR3 size: 11 residues. In germline, CDR1 is GTSNPN, CDR2 SVGIG (reference sequence).

The sample holds one count of this clone. The V gene is TRBV18, the J gene TRBJ2-2, with D perhaps matching TRBD1 (5 bases). CDR1 is KGHSH, CDR2 LQKENI, per germline. V lost 1 base to trimming and J lost 8 bases, with 17 bases between them. This CDR3 spans 16 amino acids. CDR3 sequence: CASSPLPTAQSGELFF. The CDR3 region has the DNA TGTGCCAGCTCACCACTGCCGACAGCCCAATCTGGGGAGCTGTTTTTT.

This clone turned up a few times. This chain joins TRBV2 and TRBJ2-2; D is perhaps TRBD1 (6 bases). Trimming pared 6 bases from V and 2 bases from J, leaving 10 bases between. CDR3 length: 14 amino acids. Germline V gene data show CDR1 as SNHLY and CDR2 as FYNNEI. CDR3 nucleotide sequence: TGTGCCAGCAGGCCAGGGGCAAACACCGGGGAGCTGTTTTTT. This codes for CASRPGANTGELFF. The whole variable domain, remainder taken from reference TRBV2 and TRBJ2-2, is EPEVTQTPSHQVTQMGQEVILRCVPISNHLYFYWYRQILGQKVEFLVSFYNNEISEKSEIFDDQFSVERPDGSNFTLKIRSTKLEDSAMYFCASRPGANTGELFFGEGSRLTVL.

The chain employs TRBV2 and TRBJ1-5; D is unresolved. In germline, CDR1 is SNHLY, CDR2 FYNNEI. V lost 4 bases, J lost 7 bases, and 17 bases lay in between. The CDR3 is 15 residues long. CDR3 in DNA: TGTGCCAGCAGTGTAGCCCCTTCCCGGGAACAGCCCCAGCATTTT. Translated, it gives CASSVAPSREQPQHF.

The rearrangement uses TRBV25-1 and TRBJ1-5; possibly TRBD1 for D (6 bases). Trimming took off 5 bases at V and 4 bases at J, with 12 bases between the two ends. From germline, CDR1 is MGHDK and CDR2 SYGVNS. The CDR3 length is 14 residues. CDR3 nucleotide sequence: TGTGCCAGCAGTTCTACAGGGTGGAATCAGCCCCAGCATTTT. It translates to CASSSTGWNQPQHF.

The CDR3 reads CAWTPGAQGIEAFF. Written as DNA, the CDR3 is TGTGCCTGGACCCCAGGGGCTCAGGGGATTGAAGCTTTCTTT. The chain joins TRBV30 to TRBJ1-1; maybe TRBD1 (6 bases). Germline assignment: CDR1 GTSNPN and CDR2 SVGIG (reference sequence). Between the trimmed V and J ends, which lost 4 bases and 7 bases, there was a span of 19 bases. The CDR3 has 14 amino acids.

The chain carries TRBV19 and TRBJ1-1; weak D call: TRBD1 (5 bases). The germline CDR1 and CDR2 sequences are LNHDA and SQIVND (reference sequence). V gave up 7 bases and J gave up 5 bases, with 11 bases separating them. CDR3 size: 12 residues. CDR3 sequence (DNA): TGTGCCAGTACCATTAAGGGGACTGAAGCTTTCTTT. Translating it yields CASTIKGTEAFF.

This rearrangement joins TRBV2 to TRBJ2-7; no clear D. From germline, CDR1 is SNHLY and CDR2 FYNNEI. The V end lost 2 bases, the J end lost 3 bases, and 11 bases lay between the germline ends. The CDR3 sequence is 14 residues long. The CDR3 DNA reads as TGTGCCAGCAGTGAAAGTCAGGTTCTCTACGAGCAGTACTTC. It specifies CASSESQVLYEQYF.

The chain links TRBV21-1 to TRBJ2-2; TRBD2, as called in the table, went unchecked against the DNA. TRBV21-1 constitutes a pseudogene. CDR3 length: 17 amino acids. This chain's CDR3 is CASSPRRTRSLTGELFF. The CDR3 coding sequence is TGTGCCAGCAGCCCCCGCAGGACTAGAAGTCTGACCGGGGAGCTGTTTTTT.